The subject of this entry is one T cell receptor beta chain. Its antigen is still unknown. V was pared by 2 bases and J by 2 bases, with 4 bases of the junction left unmatched. CDR1 and CDR2 (germline): KGHSH, LQKENI. This CDR3 has 16 residues. TCR beta CDR3 regions were amplified from RNA transcripts. The workflow started with a first-round RT-PCR run with HTBI primers and then moved on to a second-round multiplex PCR. TCRdb itself ran the multiplex PCR reads through MiXCR, one entry per CDR3 protein. The data hold roughly 400,000 distinct CDR3 sequences, with over 15% observed a single time. PBMCs originated in less than 11 ml of fresh peripheral blood. This entry is derived from a study of Graves' ophthalmopathy and Graves' hyperthyroidism. The study, taken as a whole, reports: Blood repertoires reportedly contained most expanded thyroid clonotypes above 0.001 frequency.

Material for sequencing was peripheral blood. The rearrangement links TRBV18 to TRBJ2-5; 11 nucleotides line up with TRBD2. The clonotype was recovered from a woman aged 18-29 years with stable Graves' hyperthyroidism. CDR3 bases: TGTGCCAGCTCACCAAATAGACTAGCGGGACAAGAGACCCAGTACTTC. Its protein product is CASSPNRLAGQETQYF.